This T cell receptor beta chain was documented in a study of CD8+CD57+ T cells in acquired aplastic anemia. Background on the study: Yields of DNA that came from sorted CD4+ and CD8+ cells averaged about 3.4 ug.

The use of genomic DNA as template underpinned the TCR beta VDJ and CDR3 profiling. TCRdb re-derived calls from the reads in MiXCR, one entry per CDR3 protein. The sample carries 150,000 to 200,000 distinct CDR3 sequences, less than 60% recorded once. V was clipped by 6 bases and J by 2 bases, with 11 bases between them. The CDR3 is 12 residues long. The germline V gene encodes CDR1 SQVTM and CDR2 ANQGSEA. Notes on the study in general: Patients versus controls showed no significant CD8+ Simpson's diversity difference. Twenty-nine CD8+ CDR3 sequences were shared between patients and controls.

An expansion of CD8+CD57+ cells by flow cytometry had been shown in patients chosen for sequencing. Comment on this clonotype: Its antigen is not known.

Sequencing was performed on sorted CD4+, CD8+, or CD8+CD57+ T cells (not recorded which) from PBMCs. The chain links TRBV29-1 to TRBJ2-7; D possibly corresponds to TRBD2 (5 bases). The sequence came from a human donor with aplastic anemia. The CDR3 nucleotides read TGCAGCGTCTTTGTCGGGACCTACGAGCAGTACTTC. This translates into CSVFVGTYEQYF.